Included here is one T cell receptor beta chain sequence, with context. The target antigen is unknown. This sample was included in a study of T-cell memory formation after mild COVID-19. Study-wide findings and caveats: Balance between CD4 and CD8 was seen in clones contracting day 15 to 85, and a CD4+ lean was seen in later expanders. Contracting CD4+ clones were located mainly in CM and EM, and CD8+ clones in EMRA.

Via MiXCR, TCRdb re-called the 5' RACE reads, giving one row per CDR3 protein. The table records fewer than 600,000 distinct CDR3 sequences, 20% to 25% of them present only once. The sequenced sample was PBMCs or a T cell subset sorted from them (not recorded which). The origin of this receptor is an adult woman who had mild COVID-19 (a few samples of this study predate the infection). Cell type and time point are not known.

CDR3 residues: CSVEDFGPVYQETQYF. In DNA form, the CDR3 reads TGCAGCGTTGAAGACTTCGGACCTGTGTACCAAGAGACCCAGTACTTC. V is TRBV29-1 and J is TRBJ2-5; D remains unclear. The CDR3 contains 16 residues. V lost 0 bases to trimming and J lost 0 bases, with 14 bases between them. Germline V CDR1 and CDR2: SQVTM, ANQGSEA.